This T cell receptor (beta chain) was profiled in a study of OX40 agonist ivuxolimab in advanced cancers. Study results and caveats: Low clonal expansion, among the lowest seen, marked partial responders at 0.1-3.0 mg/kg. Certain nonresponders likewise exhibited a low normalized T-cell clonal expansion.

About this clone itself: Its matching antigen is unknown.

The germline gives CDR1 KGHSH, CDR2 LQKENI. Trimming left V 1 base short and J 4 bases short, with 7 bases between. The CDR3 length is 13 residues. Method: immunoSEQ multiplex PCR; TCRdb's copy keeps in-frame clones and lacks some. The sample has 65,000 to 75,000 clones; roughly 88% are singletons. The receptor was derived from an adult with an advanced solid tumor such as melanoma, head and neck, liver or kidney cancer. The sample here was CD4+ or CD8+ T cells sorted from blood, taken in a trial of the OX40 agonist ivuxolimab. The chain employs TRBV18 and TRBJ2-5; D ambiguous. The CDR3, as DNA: TGTGCCAGCTCACCACTGAAGGGAGAGACCCAGTACTTC. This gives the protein CASSPLKGETQYF.